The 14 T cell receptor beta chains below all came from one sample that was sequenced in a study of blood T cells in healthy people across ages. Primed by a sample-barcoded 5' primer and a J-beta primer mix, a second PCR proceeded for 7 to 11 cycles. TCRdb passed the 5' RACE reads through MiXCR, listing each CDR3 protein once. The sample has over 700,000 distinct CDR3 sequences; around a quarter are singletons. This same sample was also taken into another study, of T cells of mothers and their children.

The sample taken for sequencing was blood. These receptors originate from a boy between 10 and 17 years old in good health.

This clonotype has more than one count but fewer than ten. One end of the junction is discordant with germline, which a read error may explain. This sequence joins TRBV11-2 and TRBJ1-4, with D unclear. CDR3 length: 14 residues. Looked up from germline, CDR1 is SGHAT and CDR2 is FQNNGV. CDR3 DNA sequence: TGCGCCAGCAGCTTAGAACACGGAAGTGAAAAACTGTTTTTT. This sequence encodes CASSLEHGSEKLFF.

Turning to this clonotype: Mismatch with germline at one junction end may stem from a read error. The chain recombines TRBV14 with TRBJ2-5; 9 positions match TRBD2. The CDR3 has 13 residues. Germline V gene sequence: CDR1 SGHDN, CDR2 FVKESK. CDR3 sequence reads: CASSQDPGLAMIF. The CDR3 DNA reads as TGTGCCAGCAGCCAAGATCCGGGACTAGCCATGATCTTC. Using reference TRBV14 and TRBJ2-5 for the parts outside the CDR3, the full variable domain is EAGVTQFPSHSVIEKGQTVTLRCDPISGHDNLYWYRRVMGKEIKFLLHFVKESKQDESGMPNNRFLAERTGGTYSTLKVQPAELEDSGVYFCASSQDPGLAMIFGPGTRLLVL.

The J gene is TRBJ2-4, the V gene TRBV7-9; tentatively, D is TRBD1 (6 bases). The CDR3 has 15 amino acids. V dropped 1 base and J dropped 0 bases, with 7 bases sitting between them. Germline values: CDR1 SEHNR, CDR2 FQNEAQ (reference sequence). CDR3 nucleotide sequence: TGTGCCAGCAGCTTAGAGGGGGTAGCCAAAAACATTCAGTACTTC. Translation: CASSLEGVAKNIQYF.

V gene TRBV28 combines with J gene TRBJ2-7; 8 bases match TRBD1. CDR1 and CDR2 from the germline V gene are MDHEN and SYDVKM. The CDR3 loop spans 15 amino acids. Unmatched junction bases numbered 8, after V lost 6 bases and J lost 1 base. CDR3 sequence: CASSTRGTGSYEQYF. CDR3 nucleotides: TGTGCCAGCAGCACGAGAGGGACAGGTTCCTACGAGCAGTACTTC.

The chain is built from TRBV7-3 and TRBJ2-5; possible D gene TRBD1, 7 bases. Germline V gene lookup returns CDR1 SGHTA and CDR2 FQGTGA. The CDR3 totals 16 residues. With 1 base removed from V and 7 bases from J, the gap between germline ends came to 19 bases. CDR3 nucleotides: TGTGCCAGCAGCTTAATCGCTCCAGGGCAGGGGGGGACCCAGTACTTC. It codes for CASSLIAPGQGGTQYF.

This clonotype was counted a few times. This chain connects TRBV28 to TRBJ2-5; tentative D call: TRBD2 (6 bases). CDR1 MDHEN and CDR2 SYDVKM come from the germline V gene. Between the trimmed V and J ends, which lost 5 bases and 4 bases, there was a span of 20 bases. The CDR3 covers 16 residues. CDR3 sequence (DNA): TGTGCCAGCAGTCCCCTAGGAGGGGCGAGGGCAGAGACCCAGTACTTC. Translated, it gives CASSPLGGARAETQYF. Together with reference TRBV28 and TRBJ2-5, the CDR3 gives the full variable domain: DVKVTQSSRYLVKRTGEKVFLECVQDMDHENMFWYRQDPGLGLRLIYFSYDVKMKEKGDIPEGYSVSREKKERFSLILESASTNQTSMYLCASSPLGGARAETQYFGPGTRLLVL.

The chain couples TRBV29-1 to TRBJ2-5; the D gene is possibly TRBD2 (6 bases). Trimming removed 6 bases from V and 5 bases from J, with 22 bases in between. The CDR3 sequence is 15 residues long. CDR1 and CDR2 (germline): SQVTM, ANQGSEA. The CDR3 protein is CSVRPLWGDEETQYF. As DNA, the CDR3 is TGCAGCGTACGCCCCCTTTGGGGGGATGAGGAGACCCAGTACTTC.

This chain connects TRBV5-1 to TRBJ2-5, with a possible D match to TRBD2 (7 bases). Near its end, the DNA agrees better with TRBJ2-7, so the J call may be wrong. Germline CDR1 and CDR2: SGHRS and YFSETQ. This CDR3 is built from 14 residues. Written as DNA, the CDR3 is TGCGCCAGCAGCTTCTCCCCGGGGGGCAGCGAGCAGTACTTC. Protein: CASSFSPGGSEQYF.

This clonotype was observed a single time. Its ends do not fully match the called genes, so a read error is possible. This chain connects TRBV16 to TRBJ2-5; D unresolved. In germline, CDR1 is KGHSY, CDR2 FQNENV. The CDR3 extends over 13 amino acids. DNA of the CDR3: TGTGCCAGCAGCCAATTGCTGACATGGGCCGCCTTCTTC. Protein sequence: CASSQLLTWAAFF.

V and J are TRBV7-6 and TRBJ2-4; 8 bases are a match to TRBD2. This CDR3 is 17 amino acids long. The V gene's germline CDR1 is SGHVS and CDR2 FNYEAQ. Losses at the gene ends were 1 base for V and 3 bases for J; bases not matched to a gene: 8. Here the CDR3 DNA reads TGTGCCAGCAGCTTAGGACTAGCGAGTCTGGACAAAAACATTCAGTACTTC. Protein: CASSLGLASLDKNIQYF.

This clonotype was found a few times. The CDR3 bases are TGTGCCAGCAGGGGTATCCTCTACAATGAGCAGTTCTTC. The encoded protein is CASRGILYNEQFF. The chain couples TRBV27 to TRBJ2-1; no clear D. V was pared by 6 bases and J by 3 bases, with 9 bases between. CDR3 length: 13 amino acids. From germline, CDR1 is MNHEY and CDR2 SMNVEV (reference sequence).

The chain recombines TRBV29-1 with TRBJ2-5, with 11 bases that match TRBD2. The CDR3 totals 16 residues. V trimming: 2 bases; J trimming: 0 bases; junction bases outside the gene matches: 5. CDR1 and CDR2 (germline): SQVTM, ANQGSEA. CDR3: CSVESRTSGYQETQYF. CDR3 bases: TGCAGCGTTGAAAGCAGGACTAGCGGGTACCAAGAGACCCAGTACTTC.

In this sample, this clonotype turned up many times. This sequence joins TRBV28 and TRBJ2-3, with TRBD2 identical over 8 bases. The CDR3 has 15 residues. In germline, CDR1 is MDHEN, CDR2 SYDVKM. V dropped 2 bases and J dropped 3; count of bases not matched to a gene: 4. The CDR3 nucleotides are TGTGCCAGCAGTTTAAGCGGGAGTTCTACAGATACGCAGTATTTT. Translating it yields CASSLSGSSTDTQYF. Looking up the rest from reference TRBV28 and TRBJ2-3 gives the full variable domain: DVKVTQSSRYLVKRTGEKVFLECVQDMDHENMFWYRQDPGLGLRLIYFSYDVKMKEKGDIPEGYSVSREKKERFSLILESASTNQTSMYLCASSLSGSSTDTQYFGPGTRLTVL.

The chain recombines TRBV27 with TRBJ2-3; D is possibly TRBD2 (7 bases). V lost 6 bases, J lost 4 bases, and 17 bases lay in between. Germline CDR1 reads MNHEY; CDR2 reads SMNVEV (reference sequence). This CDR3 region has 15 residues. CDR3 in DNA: TGTGCCAGCAGCCCGAGGGGGGGCTGGGCAGATACGCAGTATTTT. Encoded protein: CASSPRGGWADTQYF.